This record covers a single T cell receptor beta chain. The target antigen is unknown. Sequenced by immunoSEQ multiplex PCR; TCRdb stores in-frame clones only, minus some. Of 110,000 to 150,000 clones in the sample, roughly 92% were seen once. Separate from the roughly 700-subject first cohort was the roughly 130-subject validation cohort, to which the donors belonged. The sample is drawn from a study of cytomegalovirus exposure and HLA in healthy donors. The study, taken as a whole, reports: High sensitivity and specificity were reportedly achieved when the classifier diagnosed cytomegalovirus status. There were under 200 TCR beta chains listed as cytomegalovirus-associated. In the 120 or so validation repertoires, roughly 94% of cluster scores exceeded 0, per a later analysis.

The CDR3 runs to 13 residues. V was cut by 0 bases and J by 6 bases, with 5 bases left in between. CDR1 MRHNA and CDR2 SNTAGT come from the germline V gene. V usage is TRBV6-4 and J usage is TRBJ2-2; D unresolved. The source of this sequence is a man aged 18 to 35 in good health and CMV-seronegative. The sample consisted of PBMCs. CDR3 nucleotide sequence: TGTGCCAGCAGTGACTCGGGCGCCGGGGAGCTGTTTTTT. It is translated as CASSDSGAGELFF.